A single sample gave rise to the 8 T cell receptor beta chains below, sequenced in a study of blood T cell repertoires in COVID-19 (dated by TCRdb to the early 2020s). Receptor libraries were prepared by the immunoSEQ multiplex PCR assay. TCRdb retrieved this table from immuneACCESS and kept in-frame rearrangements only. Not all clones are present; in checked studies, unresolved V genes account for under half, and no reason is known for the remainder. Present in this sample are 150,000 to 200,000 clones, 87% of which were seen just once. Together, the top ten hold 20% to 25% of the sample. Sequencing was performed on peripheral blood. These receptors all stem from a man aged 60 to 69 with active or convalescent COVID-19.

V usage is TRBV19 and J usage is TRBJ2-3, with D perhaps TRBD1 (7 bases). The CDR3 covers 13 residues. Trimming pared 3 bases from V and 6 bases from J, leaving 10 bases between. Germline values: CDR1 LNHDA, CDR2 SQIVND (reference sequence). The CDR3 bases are TGTGCCAGTAGTATCTCAGGGGGGGATACGCAGTATTTT. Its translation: CASSISGGDTQYF.

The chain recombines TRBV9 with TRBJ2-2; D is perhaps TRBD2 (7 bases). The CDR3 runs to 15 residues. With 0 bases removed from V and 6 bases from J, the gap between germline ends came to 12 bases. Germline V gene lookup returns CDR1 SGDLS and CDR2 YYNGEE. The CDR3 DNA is TGTGCCAGCAGCGTAGGAGGGGGGGCCGCCGGGGAGCTGTTTTTT. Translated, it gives CASSVGGGAAGELFF.

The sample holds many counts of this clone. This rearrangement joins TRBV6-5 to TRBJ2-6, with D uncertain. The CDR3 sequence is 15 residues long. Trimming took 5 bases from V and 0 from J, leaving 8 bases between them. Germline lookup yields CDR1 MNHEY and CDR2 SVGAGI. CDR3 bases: TGTGCCAGCAGTCAGAAAAGCTCTGGGGCCAACGTCCTGACTTTC. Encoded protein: CASSQKSSGANVLTF.

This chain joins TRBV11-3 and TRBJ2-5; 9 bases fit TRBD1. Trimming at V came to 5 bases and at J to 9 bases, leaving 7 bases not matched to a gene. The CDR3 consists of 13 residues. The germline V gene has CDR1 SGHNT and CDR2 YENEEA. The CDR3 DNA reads TGTGCCAGCAGCATGGGACAGGGAAGGGCCCAGTACTTC. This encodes CASSMGQGRAQYF.

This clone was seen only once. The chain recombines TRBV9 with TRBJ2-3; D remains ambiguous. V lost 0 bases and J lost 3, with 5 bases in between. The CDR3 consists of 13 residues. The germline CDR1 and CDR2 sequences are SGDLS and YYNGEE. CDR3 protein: CASSVGGTDTQYF. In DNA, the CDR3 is TGTGCCAGCAGCGTAGGCGGAACAGATACGCAGTATTTT.

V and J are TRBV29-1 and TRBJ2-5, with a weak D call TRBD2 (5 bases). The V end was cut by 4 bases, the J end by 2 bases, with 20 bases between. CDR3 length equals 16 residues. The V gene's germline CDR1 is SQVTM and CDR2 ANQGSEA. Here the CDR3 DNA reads TGCAGCGTTGTAGGGTCTGGAGGACTCCGGCAAGAGACCCAGTACTTC. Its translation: CSVVGSGGLRQETQYF.

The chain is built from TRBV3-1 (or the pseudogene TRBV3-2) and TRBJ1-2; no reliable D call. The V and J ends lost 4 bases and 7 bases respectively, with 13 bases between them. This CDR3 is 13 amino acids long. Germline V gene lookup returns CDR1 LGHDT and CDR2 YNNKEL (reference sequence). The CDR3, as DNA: TGTGCCAGCAGCCTGGAGACGTTGGGTGGCTACACCTTC. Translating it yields CASSLETLGGYTF.

Written as DNA, the CDR3 is TGTGCCAGTAGTTTGGGACAGGGTGGCGAGCAGTACTTC. This encodes CASSLGQGGEQYF. The chain joins TRBV19 to TRBJ2-7, with 9 nucleotides matching TRBD1. The length of the CDR3 is 13 residues. V trimming: 5 bases; J trimming: 6 bases; junction bases outside the gene matches: 5. Germline V CDR1 and CDR2: LNHDA, SQIVND (reference sequence).